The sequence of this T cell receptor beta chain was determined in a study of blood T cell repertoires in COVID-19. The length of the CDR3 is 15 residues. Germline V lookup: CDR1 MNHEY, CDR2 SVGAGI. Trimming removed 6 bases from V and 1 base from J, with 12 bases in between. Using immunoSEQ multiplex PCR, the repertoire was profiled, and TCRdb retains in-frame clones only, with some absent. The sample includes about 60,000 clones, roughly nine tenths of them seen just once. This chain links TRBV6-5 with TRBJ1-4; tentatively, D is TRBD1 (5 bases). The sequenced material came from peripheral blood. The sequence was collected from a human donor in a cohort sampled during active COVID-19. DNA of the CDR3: TGTGCCAGCAGGCGCCCCGGGGGAACTAATGAAAAACTGTTTTTT. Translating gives CASRRPGGTNEKLFF.